This entry is about one T cell receptor (beta chain). Its target is not known. There are 13 residues in the CDR3. CDR1 and CDR2 (germline): MDHEN, SYDVKM. The V end lost 10 bases, the J end lost 10 bases, and 20 bases lay between the germline ends. The data were obtained in a study of tumor-infiltrating lymphocytes in primary liver carcinoma. General study points: Researchers report that only about 7-24% of top clones turned up in all five tumor regions.

Unsorted bulk tissue, about 18-31 mg of it, served as the source for co-extraction of RNA and DNA. Histology found more than 85% viable tumor cells per sample. Production of TCR beta cDNA used 400 to 650 ng total RNA together with a constant-region primer. Investigators got TCR beta libraries out of three nested multiplex PCR rounds, done with slightly modified ARM-PCR. Rounds one and two of PCR, each of roughly 10 cycles, were primed with TRBV1-TRBV30 forward primers and a C-beta reverse primer. TCRdb fed the multiplex PCR reads into MiXCR, producing one record per CDR3 protein. The table shows about 20,000 distinct CDR3 sequences, with under 85% occurring only once.

The chain uses TRBV28 and TRBJ1-5; the D is unclear. This TCR was sampled from a woman in her twenties or thirties with primary liver carcinoma and hepatitis B virus infection. Sequenced: liver tumor tissue from sampling region 4. Subset specified: tumor region T4, right-lateral pole. The CDR3 region is CAIRCGSDGPQHF. In DNA form, the CDR3 reads TGTGCCATCAGGTGTGGCTCGGATGGTCCCCAGCATTTT. The variable domain in full, with the rest retrieved from reference TRBV28 and TRBJ1-5, is DVKVTQSSRYLVKRTGEKVFLECVQDMDHENMFWYRQDPGLGLRLIYFSYDVKMKEKGDIPEGYSVSREKKERFSLILESASTNQTSMYLCAIRCGSDGPQHFGDGTRLSIL.